This TCR beta chain was recovered during a study of cytomegalovirus exposure and HLA in healthy donors listed by TCRdb under 2017. Study-level background: An earlier analysis of roughly 500 of the donors reported 250 to 300 Gb of sequence data and around 110 million unique TCR beta sequences from roughly 180 million T cells. Approximately 310 gigabases of sequencing data and approximately 84 million unique TCR sequences were included in an early release covering roughly 700 HLA-typed donors. Of the roughly 400 genotyped donors, about 80% fell in the genetic ancestry cluster associated with self-reported Caucasian donors. The study aimed to test whether signatures of past pathogen exposure could be identified by cataloging public T cell receptors. The T cell repertoires of 550 to 850 subjects were profiled by immunosequencing and related to cytomegalovirus serostatus. Along with the roughly 670-subject first cohort, a separate validation cohort of over a hundred different subjects was used. The study combined high-throughput TCR immunosequencing, statistical association of individual TCRs with disease status, and machine learning to predict cytomegalovirus infection status. A later analysis re-examined previously published TCR beta repertoires from roughly 720 donors and added high-resolution HLA genotyping to investigate patterns of TCR occurrence. In the later analysis, no new phenotypic data were used to find candidate immune exposures; instead, reliance was placed on TCR beta sequences and their occurrence across donors. An earlier analysis of 450 to 750 of the donors used high-throughput TCR beta sequencing to judge whether each TCR beta V gene segment behaved as functional or pseudogenic. Alongside the repertoire data, information on donor age, sex, ethnicity and CMV serostatus was compiled. A later genetic analysis used genome-wide SNP genotypes for about 60% of the 666 donors, treating that subset as a discovery cohort. Every discovery cohort repertoire had been produced on one sequencing platform. HLA typing covered class I and class II loci at four-digit resolution. Typing coverage varied by locus: about 620-640 donors for A, B, C, DRB1 and DQB1; approximately 560 for DQA1; over 600 for DPA1; 450 to 480 for DPB1. Because of strong linkage in the cohort, 5 or 6 DR-DQ haplotypes were treated as single units for association and clustering. Among several hundred genotyped donors of the cohort, an average of approximately 220,000 unique TCR beta nucleotide sequences was sequenced per donor, of which about 18% were non-productive.

Preparation of the library involved the immunoSEQ multiplex PCR assay. For the multiplex PCR, a mixture combining 60 forward primers for TCR Vbeta segments and 13 reverse primers for TCR Jbeta segments was used. Amplification of the CDR3 region of rearranged TCR beta genes was performed with a multiplex PCR assay on genomic DNA. The amplified TCR beta libraries were sequenced on the Illumina HiSeq System as 87-base-pair reads. For the original study's pipeline: A later analysis tallied roughly 80 million unique TCR beta chains across the approximately 670 repertoires, and about 10 million of those chains were shared by two or more donors. Raw reads were error-corrected and collapsed into unique sequences by a nearest-neighbor algorithm in which closely related sequences were merged to remove PCR and sequencing errors. Alignment of CDR3 sequences to IMGT reference sequences was used to assign V, D and J gene segments. For a sequence to be retained, a match of at least six nucleotides was required to both a V gene segment and a J gene segment. Rearrangements were called productive when the CDR3 lacked stop codons and stayed in frame with V and J; all others were non-productive. Following IMGT convention, CDR3 was defined as the stretch from the second conserved V-encoded cysteine to the conserved J-encoded phenylalanine. In an earlier analysis of just under 600 of the donors, sequences lacking an unambiguous match to a single V gene segment were excluded. In an earlier analysis of some 590 of the donors, a V segment was called functional when productive rearrangements were above 56.7%, and segregating when the standard deviation between donors exceeded 5%. To diagnose cytomegalovirus status from the catalog of TCR beta chain sequences, a statistical classification framework was built. In a later analysis, TCR nucleotide sequences were compared against IMGT/GENE-DB human TR gene sequences so that V and J genes could be assigned. In a later analysis, CDR3 sequences and most-parsimonious VDJ recombination scenarios were assigned using the TCRdist pipeline. In a later analysis, every TCR beta chain was defined by the combination of its CDR3 amino acid sequence and its V-gene family, and reads without a unique V-gene family were dropped. In a later analysis, approximately 590 highly shared, low-generation-probability nucleotide sequences were removed to address suspected cross-contamination and a sequencing artifact. In a later analysis, a clonal expansion index was calculated for each public chain from normalized within-repertoire ranks of inferred template counts. In a later analysis, generation probabilities were computed using a VDJ recombination model fitted to out-of-frame rearrangements, and the results were checked against IGoR. A later analysis scored TCR-TCR, TCR-HLA and TCR-CMV co-occurrence with hypergeometric tests, applying a repertoire-size bias correction to TCR pairs. To estimate false discovery rates, a later analysis permuted the HLA or CMV assignments 20 times. In a later analysis, co-occurring TCRs were grouped with DBSCAN, and TCRdist sequence similarity was added when clustering was performed within HLA-allele-positive subsets. For co-occurrence clustering, repertoires with fewer than 30,000 or more than 120,000 public chains were excluded, along with 4 to 6 repertoires with anomalous nucleotide sharing. Drawn from immuneACCESS, this table holds only the in-frame rearrangements with V and J called that TCRdb kept. Clones are partly lost; checked studies trace under half to an unresolved V gene and leave the rest unexplained. D and trimming were read from the DNA, whereas the V and J calls and clone size are those reported in that table. For this sample there are 85,000 to 100,000 clones; roughly four fifths appear just once. Together, the top ten hold more than 3% of the sample.

Broad study findings and their caveats: Roughly uniform sequencing depth across donors was assumed in presence/absence analyses, although this assumption may not hold. In a later genetic analysis, fewer N-insertions in productive TCRs were reported among donors in an Asian-associated ancestry cluster than the roughly 710-donor mean. Most TCR sequences were seen in very few donors, while some public TCRs were found in many individuals. A later analysis associated about 17,000 TCR beta sequences with specific HLA alleles at a false discovery rate of 0.05. Broadly in line with IMGT annotations, most TCR beta V segments showed up in productive rearrangements about 87% or about 30% of the time in an earlier analysis of 450 to 600 of the donors. A later analysis reported that several top co-occurrence clusters appeared linked to parvovirus B19, influenza, CMV and Epstein-Barr virus. A few of the identified cytomegalovirus-associated TCR beta chains were confirmed in vitro to be specific for cytomegalovirus antigens. The authors suggested that the approach could potentially be extended to other disease states and immunological phenotypes. In a later analysis, most CMV-associated TCR beta chains were found to appear HLA-restricted, with HLA associations seemingly driven largely by CMV exposure. A group of highly shared sequence variants was considered likely to be a technical artifact of the sequencing pipeline. Compared with equally common non-associated chains, HLA-associated TCR beta chains in a later analysis were more clonally expanded and had lower generation probabilities. Roughly 17 rarely observed V segments, including chromosome 9 orphons, were excluded from the earlier analysis of a few hundred of the donors because counts were too low. According to a later analysis, TCR association rates differed among HLA loci, with DRB1 alleles showing the most associated TCRs and HLA-C alleles showing the fewest. In both the original and validation cohorts, the classifier was reported to diagnose cytomegalovirus status with high specificity and sensitivity. Strong co-occurrence of HLA alleles, especially DR and DQ, made assigning TCR associations to individual alleles difficult. The cohort was sequenced for TCR beta chains only, and without alpha or paired-chain data the features that could be detected were limited. Correlated functional status among segregating V segments might reflect linkage disequilibrium, but an unknown experimental factor could not be ruled out. A further reported finding was that TCR beta sequences accurately predicted the HLA-A and HLA-B alleles for most subjects in the first cohort. HLA typing was unavailable for some donors at each locus, so association tests used only the typed subset. CMV serostatus was the only immune exposure information available for the cohort. Because the 87-base-pair reads could not distinguish some IMGT-functional V segments, including TRBV6-2 and TRBV6-3, those segments were excluded. V-gene and J-gene trimming of TCR beta chains was associated with a missense DCLRE1C variant in a later genetic analysis, and the association was replicated in an independent cohort. The study listed 150 to 200 TCR beta chains as associated with cytomegalovirus.

The cohort consisted of some 670 healthy bone marrow donors. At the time of sampling, every cohort member was nominally healthy, though immune exposures that went unrecorded were likely present. The donor tested CMV seropositive, placing the donor among the 289 seropositive members of the cohort. A peripheral blood sample was provided by each donor, and peripheral blood mononuclear cells were used for TCR beta sequencing. Genomic DNA extraction from the blood cell samples was performed with the Qiagen DNeasy Blood Extraction Kit. Notes on this clone: Its binding antigen is unknown. Base qualities are not provided; no much larger clone lies one nucleotide away.

CDR1 and CDR2 are drawn from the germline V gene (reference sequence): LNHDA, SQIVND. For this chain, trimming is 7 bases at the V end and 7 bases at the J end, and the number of junction bases without a gene match is 8. The CDR3 numbers 13 residues from cysteine through phenylalanine. The only DNA kept is the CDR3, 39 bases in frame from the first base. The specimen was PBMCs. The receptor comes from a female donor in good health and CMV-seropositive. The chain is made from TRBV19 and TRBJ1-2; TRBD1 lines up with 8 middle nucleotides. The nucleotide sequence reads TGTGCCAGTACCCCGACAGGGGTGTTTGGCTACACCTTC. Its protein reads: CASTPTGVFGYTF.